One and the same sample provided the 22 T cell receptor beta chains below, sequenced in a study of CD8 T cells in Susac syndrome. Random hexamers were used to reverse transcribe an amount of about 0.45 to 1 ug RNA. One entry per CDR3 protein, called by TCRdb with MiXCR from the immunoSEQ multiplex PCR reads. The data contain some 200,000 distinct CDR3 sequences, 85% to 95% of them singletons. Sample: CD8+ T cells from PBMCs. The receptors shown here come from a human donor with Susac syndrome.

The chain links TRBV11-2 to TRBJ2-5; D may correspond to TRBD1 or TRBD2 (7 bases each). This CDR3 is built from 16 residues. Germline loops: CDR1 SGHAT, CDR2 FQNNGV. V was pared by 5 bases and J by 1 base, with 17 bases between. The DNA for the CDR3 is TGTGCCAGCAGCCCTAGCCCAGGGGGGGCCCAAGAGACCCAGTACTTC. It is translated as CASSPSPGGAQETQYF. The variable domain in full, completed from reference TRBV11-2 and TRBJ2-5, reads EAGVAQSPRYKIIEKRQSVAFWCNPISGHATLYWYQQILGQGPKLLIQFQNNGVVDDSQLPKDRFSAERLKGVDSTLKIQPAKLEDSAVYLCASSPSPGGAQETQYFGPGTRLLVL.

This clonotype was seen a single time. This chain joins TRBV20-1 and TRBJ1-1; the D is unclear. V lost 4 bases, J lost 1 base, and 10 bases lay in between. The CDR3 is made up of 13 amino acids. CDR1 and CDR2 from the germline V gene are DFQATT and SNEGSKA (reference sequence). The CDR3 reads CSATERGNTEAFF. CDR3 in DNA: TGCAGTGCTACCGAACGGGGGAACACTGAAGCTTTCTTT.

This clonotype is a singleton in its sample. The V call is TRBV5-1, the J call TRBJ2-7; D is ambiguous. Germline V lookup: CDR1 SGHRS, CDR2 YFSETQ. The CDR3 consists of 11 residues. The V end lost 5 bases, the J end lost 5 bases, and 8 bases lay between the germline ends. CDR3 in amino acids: CASSITDEQYF. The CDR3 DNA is TGCGCCAGCAGTATAACCGACGAGCAGTACTTC. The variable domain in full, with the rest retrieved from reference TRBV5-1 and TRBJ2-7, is KAGVTQTPRYLIKTRGQQVTLSCSPISGHRSVSWYQQTPGQGLQFLFEYFSETQRNKGNFPGRFSGRQFSNSRSEMNVSTLELGDSALYLCASSITDEQYFGPGTRLTVT.

The CDR3 sequence: CSARPTNAYEQYF. The CDR3 DNA reads as TGCAGCGCTCGGCCGACTAACGCCTACGAGCAGTACTTC. This chain uses TRBV29-1 with TRBJ2-7; a weak D match, TRBD2 (5 bases). V lost 7 bases and J 2 bases, leaving 15 bases between the germline ends. The germline gives CDR1 SQVTM, CDR2 ANQGSEA. CDR3 length equals 13 residues.

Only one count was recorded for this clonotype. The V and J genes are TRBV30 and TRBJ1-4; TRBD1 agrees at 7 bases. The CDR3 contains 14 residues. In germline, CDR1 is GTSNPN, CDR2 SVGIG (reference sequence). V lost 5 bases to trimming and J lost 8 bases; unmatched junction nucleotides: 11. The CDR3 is CAWDEGAHEEKLFF. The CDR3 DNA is TGTGCCTGGGATGAGGGGGCGCATGAGGAAAAACTGTTTTTT. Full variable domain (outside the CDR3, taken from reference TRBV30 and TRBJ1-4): SQTIHQWPATLVQPVGSPLSLECTVEGTSNPNLYWYRQAAGRGLQLLFYSVGIGQISSEVPQNLSASRPQDRQFILSSKKLLLSDSGFYLCAWDEGAHEEKLFFGSGTQLSVL.

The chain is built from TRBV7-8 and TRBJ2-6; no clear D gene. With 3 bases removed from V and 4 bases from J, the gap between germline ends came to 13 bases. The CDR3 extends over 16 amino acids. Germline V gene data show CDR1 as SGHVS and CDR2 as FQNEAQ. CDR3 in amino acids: CASSFSGMEGANVLTF. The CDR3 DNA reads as TGTGCCAGCAGCTTTAGTGGTATGGAAGGGGCCAACGTCCTGACTTTC.

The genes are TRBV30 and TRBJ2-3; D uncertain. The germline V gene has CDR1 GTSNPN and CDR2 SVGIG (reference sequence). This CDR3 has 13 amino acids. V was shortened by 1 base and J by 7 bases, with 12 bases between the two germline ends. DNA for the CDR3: TGTGCCTGGAGTGCCTCTGGCGCGAATACGCAGTATTTT. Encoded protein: CAWSASGANTQYF.

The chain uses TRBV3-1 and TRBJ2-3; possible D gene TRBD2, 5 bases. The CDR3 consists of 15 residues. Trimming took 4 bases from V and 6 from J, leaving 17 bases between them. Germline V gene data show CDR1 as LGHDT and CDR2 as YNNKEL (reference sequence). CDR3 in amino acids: CASSPWRTDIDTQYF. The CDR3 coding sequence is TGTGCCAGCAGCCCCTGGAGGACTGATATTGATACGCAGTATTTT.

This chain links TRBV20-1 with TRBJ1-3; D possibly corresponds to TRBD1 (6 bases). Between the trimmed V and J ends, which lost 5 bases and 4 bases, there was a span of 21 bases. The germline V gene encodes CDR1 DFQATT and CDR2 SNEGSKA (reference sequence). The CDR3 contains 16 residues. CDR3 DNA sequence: TGCAGTGCTTGGGCCGAGCTGGGGGCGAAGGGAAACACCATATATTTT. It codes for CSAWAELGAKGNTIYF.

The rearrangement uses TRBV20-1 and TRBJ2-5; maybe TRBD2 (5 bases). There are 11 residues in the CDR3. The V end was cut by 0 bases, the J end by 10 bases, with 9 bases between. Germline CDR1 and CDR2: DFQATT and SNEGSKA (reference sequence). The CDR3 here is CSARDLRDQYF. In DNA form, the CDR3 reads TGCAGTGCTAGAGATTTACGGGACCAGTACTTC.

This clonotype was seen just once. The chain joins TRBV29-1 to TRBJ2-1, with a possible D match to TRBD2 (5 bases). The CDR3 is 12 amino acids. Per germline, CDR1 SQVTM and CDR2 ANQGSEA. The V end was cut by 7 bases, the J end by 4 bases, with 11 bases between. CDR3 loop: CSGVGAYNEQFF. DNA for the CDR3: TGCAGCGGGGTGGGAGCTTACAATGAGCAGTTCTTC.

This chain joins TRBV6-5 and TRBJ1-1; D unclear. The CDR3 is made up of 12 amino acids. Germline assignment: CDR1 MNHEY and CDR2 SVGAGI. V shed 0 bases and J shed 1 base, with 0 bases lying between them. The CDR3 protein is CASSYSNTEAFF. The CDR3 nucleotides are TGTGCCAGCAGTTACTCGAACACTGAAGCTTTCTTT.

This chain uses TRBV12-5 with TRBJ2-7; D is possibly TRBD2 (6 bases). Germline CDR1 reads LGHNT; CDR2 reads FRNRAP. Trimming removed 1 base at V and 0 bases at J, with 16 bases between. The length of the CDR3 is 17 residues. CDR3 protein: CASGLASPASDSYEQYF. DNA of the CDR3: TGTGCTAGTGGTTTGGCTTCCCCAGCTAGCGACTCCTACGAGCAGTACTTC.

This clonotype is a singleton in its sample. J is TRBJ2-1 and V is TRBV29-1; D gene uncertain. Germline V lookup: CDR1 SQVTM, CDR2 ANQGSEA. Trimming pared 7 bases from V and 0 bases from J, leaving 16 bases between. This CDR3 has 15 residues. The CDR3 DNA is TGCAGCGCCCAACCCCCGGGCAGCTCCTACAATGAGCAGTTCTTC. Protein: CSAQPPGSSYNEQFF.

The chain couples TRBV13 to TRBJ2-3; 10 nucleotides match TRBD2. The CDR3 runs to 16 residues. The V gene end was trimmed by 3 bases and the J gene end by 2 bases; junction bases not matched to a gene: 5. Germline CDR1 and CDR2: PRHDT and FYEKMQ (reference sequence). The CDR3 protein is CASSLPTSGFTDTQYF. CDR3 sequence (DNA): TGTGCCAGCAGCTTGCCGACTAGCGGGTTCACAGATACGCAGTATTTT.

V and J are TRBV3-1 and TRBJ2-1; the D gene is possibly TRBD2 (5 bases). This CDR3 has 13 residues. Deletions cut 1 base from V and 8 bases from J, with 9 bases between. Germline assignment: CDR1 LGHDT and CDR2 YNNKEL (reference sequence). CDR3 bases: TGTGCCAGCAGCCAAGTGAGGGTAGATGAGCAGTTCTTC. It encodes CASSQVRVDEQFF.

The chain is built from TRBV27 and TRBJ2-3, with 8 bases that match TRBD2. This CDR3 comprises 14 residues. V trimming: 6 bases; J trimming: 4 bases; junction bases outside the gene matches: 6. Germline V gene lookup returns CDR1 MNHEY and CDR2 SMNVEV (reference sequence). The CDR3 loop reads CASSPSGGPDTQYF. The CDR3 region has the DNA TGTGCCAGCAGCCCAAGCGGGGGCCCAGATACGCAGTATTTT.

Here the CDR3 DNA reads TGTGCCAGCAGAGCCGGGACAGCAACTAATGAAAAACTGTTTTTT. It codes for CASRAGTATNEKLFF. The chain joins TRBV2 to TRBJ1-4; TRBD1 aligns across 7 bases. Germline CDR1 reads SNHLY; CDR2 reads FYNNEI. The trim removed 6 bases at V and 0 bases at J, leaving 4 bases unmatched. The CDR3 totals 15 residues.

This chain's CDR3 is CASSSRTSGYTGELFF. The CDR3 DNA reads TGTGCCAGCAGCTCACGGACTAGCGGGTACACCGGGGAGCTGTTTTTT. The J gene is TRBJ2-2, the V gene TRBV3-1, with TRBD2 matching over 11 bases. CDR1 is LGHDT and CDR2 is YNNKEL in the germline V gene (reference sequence). The CDR3 consists of 16 residues. Losses at the gene ends were 5 bases for V and 3 bases for J; bases not matched to a gene: 5.

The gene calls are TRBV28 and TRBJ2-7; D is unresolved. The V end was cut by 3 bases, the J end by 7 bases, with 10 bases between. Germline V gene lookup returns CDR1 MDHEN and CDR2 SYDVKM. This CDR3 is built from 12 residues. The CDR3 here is CASSFSSREQYF. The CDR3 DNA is TGTGCCAGCAGTTTTTCCAGTAGGGAGCAGTACTTC.

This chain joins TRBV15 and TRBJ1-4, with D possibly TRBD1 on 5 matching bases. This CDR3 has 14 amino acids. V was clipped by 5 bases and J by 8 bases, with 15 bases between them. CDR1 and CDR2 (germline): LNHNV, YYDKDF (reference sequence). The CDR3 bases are TGTGCCACCAGCGAGGGGACCCTAGGAGAAAAACTGTTTTTT. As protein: CATSEGTLGEKLFF.

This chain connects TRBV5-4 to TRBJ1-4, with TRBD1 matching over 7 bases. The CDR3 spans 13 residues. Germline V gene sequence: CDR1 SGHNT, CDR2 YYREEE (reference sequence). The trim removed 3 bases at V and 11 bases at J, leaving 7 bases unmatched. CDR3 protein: CASSSTGPGKLFF. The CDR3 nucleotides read TGTGCCAGCAGCTCGACAGGGCCTGGGAAACTGTTTTTT.